This T cell receptor (beta chain) was recovered during a study of regulatory T cells in long-lasting Graves disease. Time point in this sample: newly diagnosed GD, antithyroid drugs for less than 3 months. Preparation of the TCR library used RNA extracted from PBMCs. Note on this clonotype: No antigen is known for it.

V shed 4 bases and J shed 0 bases, with 10 bases lying between them. The CDR3 loop spans 15 amino acids. Germline V CDR1 and CDR2: LGHDT, YNNKEL (reference sequence). With iRepertoire HTBI primers and Arm-PCR of CDR3 regions, TCR beta libraries were built. TCRdb re-analysed the multiplex PCR reads in MiXCR, keeping a single row per CDR3 protein. Found here are 400,000 to 500,000 distinct CDR3 sequences, approximately 14% of them singletons; the top ten hold more than 15%. Study results and caveats: The study examined only peripheral blood, not thyroid tissue. TRBV28, TRBJ1-2 and TRBJ2-5 were favored in persistent disease.

The sample also formed part of further work on T cells in Graves' hyperthyroidism and ophthalmopathy. That publication notes: The hyperthyroidism patients had all been newly diagnosed, and their disease duration was under 2 months. Their ages ranged from 18 to 65 years. The TCR CDR3 first-round RT-PCR relied on the HTBI primer set.

Sequencing was performed on peripheral blood mononuclear cells (PBMCs), taken at new diagnosis, from a patient treated with antithyroid drugs. This receptor was taken from a woman between 45 and 65 years old with Graves disease. V is TRBV3-1 and J is TRBJ2-4, with D tentatively TRBD2 (5 bases). CDR3 DNA: TGTGCCAGCAGCCTCTCTAGCAAAGCCAAAAACATTCAGTACTTC. It yields the protein CASSLSSKAKNIQYF.